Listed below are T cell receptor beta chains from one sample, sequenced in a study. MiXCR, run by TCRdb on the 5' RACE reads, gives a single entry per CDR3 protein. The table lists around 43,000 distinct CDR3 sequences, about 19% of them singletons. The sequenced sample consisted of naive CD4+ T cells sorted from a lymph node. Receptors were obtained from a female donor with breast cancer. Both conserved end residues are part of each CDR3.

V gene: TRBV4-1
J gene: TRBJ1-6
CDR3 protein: CASSQDLNSPLHF

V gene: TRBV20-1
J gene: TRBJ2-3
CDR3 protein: CSARRGRTDTQYF

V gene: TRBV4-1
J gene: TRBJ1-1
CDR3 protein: CASSQEVTGKFWAFF

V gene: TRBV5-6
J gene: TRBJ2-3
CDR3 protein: CASSPGTSGTDTQYF

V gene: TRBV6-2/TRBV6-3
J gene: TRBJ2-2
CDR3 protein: CASSSRWNTGELFF

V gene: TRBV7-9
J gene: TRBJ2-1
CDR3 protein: CASSMAPGQQFF

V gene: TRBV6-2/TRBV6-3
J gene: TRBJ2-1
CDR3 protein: CASGTGTGGQFF

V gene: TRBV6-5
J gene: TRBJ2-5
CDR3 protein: CASSPTDTPETQYF

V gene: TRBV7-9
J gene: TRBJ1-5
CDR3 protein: CASSLGAYQPQHF

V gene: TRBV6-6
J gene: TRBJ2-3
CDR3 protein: CATAWGTDTQYF

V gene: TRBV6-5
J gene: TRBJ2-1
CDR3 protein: CASSATSGRVFF

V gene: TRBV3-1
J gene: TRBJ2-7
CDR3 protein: CASSWGRSYEQYF

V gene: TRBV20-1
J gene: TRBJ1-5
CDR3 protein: CSARGTAQPQHF

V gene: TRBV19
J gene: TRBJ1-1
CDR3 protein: CASSMRLMNTEDEAFF

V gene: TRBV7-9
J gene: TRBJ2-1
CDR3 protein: CASSATTSGLEQFF